The 24 T cell receptor beta chains below were found in one sample sequenced in a study of T cell responses to AZD1222 COVID-19 vaccine. Measured with immunoSEQ multiplex PCR; TCRdb has only the in-frame clones, and not every one. The sample includes 100,000 to 150,000 clones, approximately 91% seen only once; the top ten take approximately 27%. The sequencing here drew on peripheral blood, taken on day 0 of AZD1222 vaccination. Every receptor here comes from an adult in good health.

The chain has TRBV10-3 and TRBJ1-4, with D unclear. CDR1 ENHRY and CDR2 SYGVKD come from the germline V gene. The V end was cut by 6 bases, the J end by 0 bases, with 11 bases between. The CDR3 covers 15 residues. The CDR3 sequence: CAISPDEATNEKLFF. CDR3 bases: TGTGCCATCAGCCCTGACGAGGCAACTAATGAAAAACTGTTTTTT.

This clone has more than one count but fewer than ten. V usage is TRBV9 and J usage is TRBJ2-2; perhaps TRBD2 as D (5 bases). The ends were cut back, 0 bases at V and 6 bases at J, with 6 bases in the middle. CDR1 and CDR2 from the germline V gene are SGDLS and YYNGEE. The CDR3 runs 13 residues. This chain's CDR3 is CASSVAGSGELFF. The CDR3 bases are TGTGCCAGCAGCGTAGCGGGGTCCGGGGAGCTGTTTTTT.

The rearrangement joins TRBV4-2 to TRBJ1-1; 7 bases are shared with TRBD1. V gave up 2 bases and J gave up 3 bases; unmatched junction bases: 3. Germline lookup yields CDR1 LGHNA and CDR2 YNFKEQ. This CDR3 region has 14 residues. The CDR3 nucleotides are TGTGCCAGCAGCCAACCGGGACAGTACACTGAAGCTTTCTTT. Its translation is CASSQPGQYTEAFF.

The V call is TRBV6-2 or TRBV6-3, the J call TRBJ2-1, with TRBD1 matching over 8 bases. V trimming: 2 bases; J trimming: 7 bases; junction bases outside the gene matches: 4. This CDR3 has 14 amino acids. Per the germline V gene, CDR1 is MNHEY and CDR2 is SVGEGT. The CDR3 loop reads CASSYRTGWNEQFF. The CDR3 DNA reads as TGTGCCAGCAGTTACCGGACAGGGTGGAATGAGCAGTTCTTC.

The chain combines TRBV7-2 with TRBJ2-1; TRBD2 aligns across 9 bases. The CDR3 loop spans 15 amino acids. The J segment lost 4 bases and the V segment lost 1 base, leaving 2 bases of the junction unmatched. Germline V gene data show CDR1 as SGHTA and CDR2 as FQGNSA. This CDR3 is CASSLETSGYNEQFF. The CDR3 DNA sequence: TGTGCCAGCAGCTTAGAGACTAGCGGTTACAATGAGCAGTTCTTC.

CDR3 in amino acids: CASSFNGDSTEAFF. The CDR3 DNA follows: TGCGCCAGCAGCTTCAACGGGGACAGCACTGAAGCTTTCTTT. This chain connects TRBV5-1 to TRBJ1-1; 7 bases map to TRBD1. Losses at the gene ends were 2 bases for V and 4 bases for J; bases not matched to a gene: 5. Germline CDR1 reads SGHRS; CDR2 reads YFSETQ. The CDR3 is made up of 14 amino acids.

The rearrangement joins TRBV19 to TRBJ1-1; D not certain. The CDR3 spans 13 residues. V lost 9 bases to trimming and J lost 1 base, with 12 bases between them. Germline lookup yields CDR1 LNHDA and CDR2 SQIVND (reference sequence). CDR3 in amino acids: CARKMDANTEAFF. In DNA form, the CDR3 reads TGTGCCAGGAAGATGGACGCGAACACTGAAGCTTTCTTT.

This clone came up once. This rearrangement joins TRBV9 to TRBJ2-5; 10 bases align to TRBD1. The CDR3 totals 16 residues. Germline CDR1 and CDR2: SGDLS and YYNGEE. J gave up 1 base and V 2 bases, and 5 bases lay outside the gene matches. CDR3 nucleotide sequence: TGTGCCAGCAGCGTCGGGACAGGGGCTCCCCAAGAGACCCAGTACTTC. Protein product: CASSVGTGAPQETQYF.

The V call is TRBV4-3, the J call TRBJ2-1; 7 positions agree with TRBD2. This CDR3 spans 14 amino acids. The germline gives CDR1 LGHNA, CDR2 YSLEER. Trimming at V came to 0 bases and at J to 10 bases, leaving 6 bases not matched to a gene. CDR3 in amino acids: CASSQERGLPEQFF. DNA of the CDR3: TGCGCCAGCAGCCAAGAAAGGGGACTACCGGAGCAGTTCTTC.

The chain employs TRBV5-1 and TRBJ1-6; perhaps TRBD1 as D (6 bases). The CDR3 contains 14 residues. Germline V lookup: CDR1 SGHRS, CDR2 YFSETQ. V lost 0 bases and J 7 bases, leaving 8 bases between the germline ends. The CDR3 region is CASSLGTENSPLHF. Written as DNA, the CDR3 is TGCGCCAGCAGCTTGGGGACAGAAAATTCACCCCTCCACTTT.

This clone showed up just once. The chain recombines TRBV19 with TRBJ2-1; 9 bases fit TRBD2. Germline V gene sequence: CDR1 LNHDA, CDR2 SQIVND (reference sequence). The J segment lost 4 bases and the V segment lost 7 bases, leaving 5 bases of the junction unmatched. The CDR3 is 14 amino acids. The CDR3 reads CASKRREGYNEQFF. The CDR3 DNA follows: TGTGCCAGTAAACGGCGGGAGGGGTACAATGAGCAGTTCTTC.

The V call is TRBV6-5, the J call TRBJ1-5, with TRBD1 matching over 7 bases. Germline trimming cut 5 bases from V and 0 bases from J; bases unmatched to any gene: 4. Germline V gene lookup returns CDR1 MNHEY and CDR2 SVGAGI. This CDR3 comprises 15 residues. In nucleotides, the CDR3 is TGTGCCAGCAGTCTGACAGGGTATAGCAATCAGCCCCAGCATTTT. This encodes CASSLTGYSNQPQHF.

This chain uses TRBV12-3 or TRBV12-4 with TRBJ1-2; D is possibly TRBD1 (5 bases). The length of the CDR3 is 13 residues. Between the trimmed V and J ends, which lost 1 base and 7 bases, there was a span of 10 bases. For the CDR3, the DNA is TGTGCCAGCAGTTTAGACAGGTTAGGTGGCTACACCTTC. It is translated as CASSLDRLGGYTF.

The chain combines TRBV10-3 with TRBJ2-1; 11 positions match TRBD2. V shed 7 bases and J 15 bases; nucleotides not matched to a gene: 8. The CDR3 runs 12 residues. The germline V gene has CDR1 ENHRY and CDR2 SYGVKD. CDR3: CAIKTSGGSGFF. CDR3 DNA sequence: TGTGCCATCAAAACTAGCGGGGGTTCTGGGTTCTTC.

The J gene is TRBJ2-5, the V gene TRBV5-6; D is undetermined. The CDR3 is 18 amino acids. V lost 3 bases, J lost 0 bases, and 21 bases lay in between. Germline V gene sequence: CDR1 SGHDT, CDR2 YYEEEE. CDR3 residues: CASSSITLITDYQETQYF. Written as DNA, the CDR3 is TGTGCCAGCAGCTCGATTACCCTCATTACAGACTACCAAGAGACCCAGTACTTC.

This chain links TRBV6-4 with TRBJ1-2; unclear D gene. The germline gives CDR1 MRHNA, CDR2 SNTAGT. This CDR3 has 14 residues. The V end was cut by 3 bases, the J end by 6 bases, with 14 bases between. CDR3 sequence: CASSEEHWSHGYTF. In DNA, the CDR3 is TGTGCCAGCAGTGAAGAGCACTGGTCCCATGGCTACACCTTC.

The rearrangement uses TRBV5-1 and TRBJ1-6, with D possibly TRBD1 on 6 matching bases. Per the germline V gene, CDR1 is SGHRS and CDR2 is YFSETQ. V lost 1 base and J 7 bases, leaving 12 bases between the germline ends. CDR3 length: 15 residues. This chain's CDR3 is CASSLRAGDNSPLHF. Written as DNA, the CDR3 is TGCGCCAGCAGCTTGCGTGCAGGGGACAATTCACCCCTCCACTTT. Drawing the rest from reference TRBV5-1 and TRBJ1-6, the complete variable domain is KAGVTQTPRYLIKTRGQQVTLSCSPISGHRSVSWYQQTPGQGLQFLFEYFSETQRNKGNFPGRFSGRQFSNSRSEMNVSTLELGDSALYLCASSLRAGDNSPLHFGNGTRLTVT.

This clone appeared a single time. J is TRBJ1-6 and V is TRBV5-6; a weak D match, TRBD1 (6 bases). CDR1 is SGHDT, CDR2 YYEEEE, per germline. V was shortened by 4 bases and J by 6 bases, with 17 bases between the two germline ends. CDR3 length: 16 residues. The CDR3 reads CASSLVVRGANSPLHF. The CDR3 DNA is TGTGCCAGCAGCCTGGTAGTAAGGGGGGCTAATTCACCCCTCCACTTT.

The rearrangement joins TRBV6-5 to TRBJ2-7; 10 nucleotides agree with TRBD1. Per the germline V gene, CDR1 is MNHEY and CDR2 is SVGAGI. The CDR3 runs 15 residues. V shed 6 bases, J shed 5 bases, and the junction held 10 bases outside the gene matches. The CDR3 nucleotides read TGTGCCAGCAGCGCGGACAGGGGGGAGGTTAACGAGCAGTACTTC. Amino acids: CASSADRGEVNEQYF.

This rearrangement joins TRBV28 to TRBJ1-1, with TRBD1 matching over 10 bases. Trimming at V came to 4 bases and at J to 1 base, leaving 6 bases not matched to a gene. This CDR3 comprises 16 residues. Germline values: CDR1 MDHEN, CDR2 SYDVKM. The CDR3 reads CASSYATGGRNTEAFF. CDR3 DNA: TGTGCCAGCAGTTACGCGACAGGGGGCAGGAACACTGAAGCTTTCTTT.

The chain recombines TRBV5-1 with TRBJ2-7; 7 nucleotides match TRBD2. The CDR3 loop spans 17 amino acids. From germline, CDR1 is SGHRS and CDR2 YFSETQ. Germline trimming cut 0 bases from V and 0 bases from J; bases unmatched to any gene: 9. CDR3 sequence reads: CASSLEEGAGYSYEQYF. In DNA form, the CDR3 reads TGCGCCAGCAGCTTGGAGGAGGGAGCGGGATACTCCTACGAGCAGTACTTC. Full variable domain (missing parts from reference TRBV5-1 and TRBJ2-7): KAGVTQTPRYLIKTRGQQVTLSCSPISGHRSVSWYQQTPGQGLQFLFEYFSETQRNKGNFPGRFSGRQFSNSRSEMNVSTLELGDSALYLCASSLEEGAGYSYEQYFGPGTRLTVT.

The rearrangement uses TRBV11-3 and TRBJ2-7; D might be TRBD2 (5 bases). In germline, CDR1 is SGHNT, CDR2 YENEEA. CDR3 length: 13 amino acids. The V and J ends lost 1 base and 1 base respectively, with 5 bases between them. The CDR3 region has the DNA TGTGCCAGCAGCTTAGGCGGGTCCTACGAGCAGTACTTC. Its protein product is CASSLGGSYEQYF.

V usage is TRBV7-7 and J usage is TRBJ2-1, with D possibly being TRBD2 (5 bases). The germline gives CDR1 SSHAT, CDR2 FNYEAQ (reference sequence). Trimming took off 5 bases at V and 5 bases at J, with 16 bases between the two ends. This CDR3 comprises 15 residues. Written as DNA, the CDR3 is TGTGCCAGCAGCCTCGGGCCGTTCGGGGACAATGAGCAGTTCTTC. It specifies CASSLGPFGDNEQFF.

CDR3 nucleotide sequence: TGTGCCAGCTCACCACGACAGGGGGGCTTCTACGAGCAGTACTTC. Its translation is CASSPRQGGFYEQYF. This rearrangement joins TRBV18 to TRBJ2-7, with 9 positions matching TRBD1. Trimming cost V 1 base and J 3 bases; bases outside gene matches: 4. The germline CDR1 and CDR2 sequences are KGHSH and LQKENI. This CDR3 region has 15 residues.